The 14 T cell receptor beta chains below come from one sample, sequenced in a study of blood T cell repertoires in COVID-19. Sequencing was performed with immunoSEQ multiplex PCR; in TCRdb, only in-frame clones are kept and a portion is missing. Of roughly 250,000 clones in the sample, roughly 87% are singletons; the top ten hold just over 2.5%. The sample taken for sequencing was PBMCs or T cells enriched from blood (not recorded which). The receptor set was obtained from a woman in her 30s with acute COVID-19.

This clone was recorded once. The chain uses TRBV9 and TRBJ2-5; D is possibly TRBD1 (5 bases). The CDR3 runs to 14 residues. V was shortened by 4 bases and J by 2 bases, with 12 bases between the two germline ends. Germline CDR1 reads SGDLS; CDR2 reads YYNGEE. The CDR3, as DNA: TGTGCCAGCAGCCCCCGACAGATACAAGAGACCCAGTACTTC. Its protein product is CASSPRQIQETQYF.

The chain uses TRBV9 and TRBJ1-2, with D possibly matching TRBD1 (5 bases). CDR3 length equals 13 residues. Per germline, CDR1 SGDLS and CDR2 YYNGEE. The V and J ends lost 2 bases and 3 bases respectively, with 8 bases between them. The CDR3 reads CASSVRDYYGYTF. CDR3 nucleotide sequence: TGTGCCAGCAGCGTCAGGGATTACTATGGCTACACCTTC. Complete variable domain (other parts from reference TRBV9 and TRBJ1-2): DSGVTQTPKHLITATGQRVTLRCSPRSGDLSVYWYQQSLDQGLQFLIQYYNGEERAKGNILERFSAQQFPDLHSELNLSSLELGDSALYFCASSVRDYYGYTFGSGTRLTVV.

The J gene is TRBJ2-6, the V gene TRBV5-6, with D hard to call. Germline lookup yields CDR1 SGHDT and CDR2 YYEEEE. V was clipped by 4 bases and J by 0 bases, with 8 bases between them. There are 15 residues in the CDR3. The chain's CDR3 is CASSPPNSGANVLTF. In nucleotides, the CDR3 is TGTGCCAGCAGCCCCCCCAACTCTGGGGCCAACGTCCTGACTTTC.

The chain carries TRBV27 and TRBJ2-1, with a weak D call TRBD2 (6 bases). V was trimmed by 5 bases and J by 10 bases, leaving 21 bases between them. Germline V gene data show CDR1 as MNHEY and CDR2 as SMNVEV (reference sequence). This CDR3 is built from 15 residues. The CDR3 is CASSPPGLAQGEQFF. In DNA form, the CDR3 reads TGTGCCAGCAGTCCCCCGGGACTGGCCCAAGGAGAGCAGTTCTTC.

V usage is TRBV7-2 and J usage is TRBJ1-3, with D maybe TRBD1 (6 bases). The CDR3 runs to 16 residues. The germline V gene has CDR1 SGHTA and CDR2 FQGNSA. The V end lost 5 bases, the J end lost 8 bases, and 22 bases lay between the germline ends. This chain's CDR3 is CASSPRQARWFDTIYF. In DNA, the CDR3 is TGTGCCAGCAGCCCGAGACAGGCCCGGTGGTTTGACACCATATATTTT.

This chain joins TRBV6-2 or TRBV6-3 and TRBJ1-1; 9 nucleotides line up with TRBD1. Germline trimming cut 4 bases from V and 3 bases from J; bases unmatched to any gene: 6. The CDR3 runs 15 residues. Germline V CDR1 and CDR2: MNHEY, SVGEGT. The CDR3 sequence is CASSSRDREDTEAFF. In DNA, the CDR3 is TGTGCCAGCAGTTCCCGGGACAGGGAGGACACTGAAGCTTTCTTT.

The chain couples TRBV15 to TRBJ2-7; 9 bases fit TRBD1. The CDR3 runs 16 residues. The junction had 9 bases not matched to a gene; V was cut back by 2 bases and J by 4 bases. Germline V gene data show CDR1 as LNHNV and CDR2 as YYDKDF (reference sequence). The CDR3 bases are TGTGCCACCAGCAGATCAACAGGGGGCGCCGGGTACGAGCAGTACTTC. It encodes CATSRSTGGAGYEQYF.

The genes are TRBV6-2 or TRBV6-3 and TRBJ1-2, with D perhaps matching TRBD1 (5 bases). The V gene's germline CDR1 is MNHEY and CDR2 SVGEGT. The CDR3 is made up of 13 amino acids. Between the trimmed V and J ends, which lost 4 bases and 4 bases, there was a span of 10 bases. In DNA form, the CDR3 reads TGTGCCAGCAGTTCTGCCAGGGCCTATGGCTACACCTTC. Encoded protein: CASSSARAYGYTF.

This clone has a count of ten or more. This chain links TRBV11-2 with TRBJ1-4; a possible D gene is TRBD1 (6 bases). V shed 5 bases and J shed 8 bases, with 12 bases lying between them. Germline V gives CDR1 SGHAT, CDR2 FQNNGV. The CDR3 totals 13 residues. In DNA form, the CDR3 reads TGTGCCAGCAGCCCGCCGACAGGAGAAAAACTGTTTTTT. Its translation: CASSPPTGEKLFF. Using reference TRBV11-2 and TRBJ1-4 for the parts outside the CDR3, the full variable domain is EAGVAQSPRYKIIEKRQSVAFWCNPISGHATLYWYQQILGQGPKLLIQFQNNGVVDDSQLPKDRFSAERLKGVDSTLKIQPAKLEDSAVYLCASSPPTGEKLFFGSGTQLSVL.

The rearrangement links TRBV3-1 (or the pseudogene TRBV3-2) to TRBJ1-1; tentatively, D is TRBD1 (5 bases). Germline V gene sequence: CDR1 LGHDT, CDR2 YNNKEL (reference sequence). The CDR3 totals 16 residues. V was trimmed by 0 bases and J by 5 bases, leaving 16 bases between them. The CDR3 DNA sequence: TGTGCCAGCAGCCAAGATCAAAATCAGGGAGGAACTGAAGCTTTCTTT. It yields the protein CASSQDQNQGGTEAFF.

In its sample, this clone was seen many times. The chain combines TRBV3-1 (or the pseudogene TRBV3-2) with TRBJ1-2; D not certain. Deletions cut 1 base from V and 3 bases from J, with 6 bases between. The length of the CDR3 is 13 residues. Germline V gene sequence: CDR1 LGHDT, CDR2 YNNKEL (reference sequence). The CDR3, as DNA: TGTGCCAGCAGCCAAGGCTACGACTATGGCTACACCTTC. Protein product: CASSQGYDYGYTF.

The gene calls are TRBV30 and TRBJ1-2, with TRBD1 as a possible D gene (5 bases). The CDR3 consists of 11 residues. CDR1 and CDR2 from the germline V gene are GTSNPN and SVGIG (reference sequence). V was clipped by 5 bases and J by 8 bases, with 12 bases between them. The CDR3 here is CAWAGLGGYTF. The CDR3 DNA reads as TGTGCCTGGGCAGGGTTGGGCGGCTACACCTTC.

The CDR3 loop reads CASSQDRVADTEAFF. The CDR3 bases are TGTGCCAGCAGTCAAGACAGGGTCGCTGACACTGAAGCTTTCTTT. The chain employs TRBV28 and TRBJ1-1, with TRBD1 matching over 7 bases. The germline gives CDR1 MDHEN, CDR2 SYDVKM. The CDR3 has 15 amino acids. The V gene end was trimmed by 5 bases and the J gene end by 3 bases; junction bases not matched to a gene: 9.

V and J are TRBV7-9 and TRBJ1-2; D is unclear. The CDR3 has 14 amino acids. Germline V gene data show CDR1 as SEHNR and CDR2 as FQNEAQ (reference sequence). Trimming removed 2 bases at V and 4 bases at J, with 11 bases between. CDR3 in DNA: TGTGCCAGCAGCTTATGGTCCCGGGGCTATGGCTACACCTTC. Translation gives CASSLWSRGYGYTF.